Each of the 32 T cell receptor beta chains below was sequenced from the same sample in a study of blood T cell repertoires in COVID-19. Sequencing used immunoSEQ multiplex PCR; TCRdb keeps in-frame clones, though not all of them. The profile shows about 200,000 clones, around 90% of them singletons. The sequencing sample was made of PBMCs or T cells enriched from blood (not recorded which). These TCRs come from a man between 25 and 39 years old who had recovered from COVID-19.

The chain employs TRBV6-1 and TRBJ1-5; the match to TRBD1 covers 8 bases. Germline V lookup: CDR1 MNHNS, CDR2 SASEGT. The CDR3 contains 15 residues. J lost 8 bases, V lost 2 bases, and 8 bases had no gene match. DNA for the CDR3: TGTGCCAGCAGTGAATATGCCAGGGGGCTGGAGCCCCAGCATTTT. This sequence encodes CASSEYARGLEPQHF.

The rearrangement links TRBV25-1 to TRBJ2-1, with TRBD2 identical over 10 bases. This CDR3 is 16 amino acids long. The V gene end was trimmed by 2 bases and the J gene end by 7 bases; junction bases not matched to a gene: 8. Germline V CDR1 and CDR2: MGHDK, SYGVNS. CDR3 sequence: CASSELRLAGVNEQFF. CDR3 bases: TGTGCCAGCAGTGAACTCCGGCTAGCGGGAGTAAATGAGCAGTTCTTC. Full variable domain (missing parts from reference TRBV25-1 and TRBJ2-1): EADIYQTPRYLVIGTGKKITLECSQTMGHDKMYWYQQDPGMELHLIHYSYGVNSTEKGDLSSESTVSRIRTEHFPLTLESARPSHTSQYLCASSELRLAGVNEQFFGPGTRLTVL.

The chain carries TRBV21-1 and TRBJ2-2; the table calls TRBD2, which could not be checked here. TRBV21-1 counts as a pseudogene. This CDR3 spans 16 amino acids. In nucleotides, the CDR3 is TGTGCCAGCAGCAAAGTCCTCGGCGGGAACACCGGGGAGCTGTTTTTT. Amino acid sequence: CASSKVLGGNTGELFF.

J is TRBJ2-3 and V is TRBV19, with 12 bases lining up with TRBD2. Germline values: CDR1 LNHDA, CDR2 SQIVND (reference sequence). The CDR3 runs 17 residues. The V gene end was trimmed by 7 bases and the J gene end by 0 bases; junction bases not matched to a gene: 8. The CDR3 loop reads CASTATSGGRSTDTQYF. In DNA, the CDR3 is TGTGCCAGTACCGCGACTAGCGGGGGCCGCAGCACAGATACGCAGTATTTT.

This chain connects TRBV5-1 to TRBJ2-2; maybe TRBD1 (5 bases). CDR1 and CDR2 from the germline V gene are SGHRS and YFSETQ. This CDR3 spans 12 amino acids. Trimming left V 9 bases short and J 3 bases short, with 9 bases between. For the CDR3, the DNA is TGCGCCACTCCGACAGACACCGGGGAGCTGTTTTTT. Its translation is CATPTDTGELFF.

This chain joins TRBV5-1 and TRBJ1-5; 8 bases line up with TRBD1. Unmatched junction bases numbered 5, after V lost 4 bases and J lost 5 bases. CDR3 length: 14 residues. Germline CDR1 and CDR2: SGHRS and YFSETQ. CDR3 nucleotides: TGCGCCAGCAGCCTCGGGACAGGATATCAGCCCCAGCATTTT. This gives the protein CASSLGTGYQPQHF.

The chain recombines TRBV2 with TRBJ1-5; unclear D gene. The CDR3 length is 15 residues. Germline V lookup: CDR1 SNHLY, CDR2 FYNNEI. Trimming took 3 bases from V and 0 from J, leaving 9 bases between them. CDR3 region: CASSEEYHSNQPQHF. The CDR3 DNA follows: TGTGCCAGCAGTGAGGAGTATCATAGCAATCAGCCCCAGCATTTT.

The sample holds a few counts of this clone. The rearrangement uses TRBV9 and TRBJ1-2; D possibly corresponds to TRBD1 (6 bases). Germline assignment: CDR1 SGDLS and CDR2 YYNGEE. The CDR3 spans 16 residues. V dropped 1 base and J dropped 1 base, with 14 bases sitting between them. The chain's CDR3 is CASSVSERGGNYGYTF. Written as DNA, the CDR3 is TGTGCCAGCAGCGTATCAGAAAGGGGGGGTAACTATGGCTACACCTTC.

In DNA form, the CDR3 reads TGTGCTAGTGGTGACCCTTCCGGGGGGCCGGGAGAGACCCAGTACTTC. It is translated as CASGDPSGGPGETQYF. V usage is TRBV12-5 and J usage is TRBJ2-5; the D gene is possibly TRBD2 (7 bases). Between the trimmed V and J ends, which lost 5 bases and 4 bases, there was a span of 20 bases. Germline V gene lookup returns CDR1 LGHNT and CDR2 FRNRAP. The CDR3 spans 16 residues.

The rearrangement joins TRBV30 to TRBJ2-1; TRBD2 matches at 13 bases. This CDR3 has 15 residues. Losses at the gene ends were 2 bases for V and 7 bases for J; bases not matched to a gene: 5. Germline lookup yields CDR1 GTSNPN and CDR2 SVGIG (reference sequence). The CDR3 here is CAWSRTSGRGNEQFF. The CDR3 nucleotides read TGTGCCTGGAGTCGTACTAGCGGGAGGGGGAATGAGCAGTTCTTC.

The rearrangement links TRBV18 to TRBJ2-2; TRBD1 matches at 7 bases. The CDR3 runs to 16 residues. V trimming: 4 bases; J trimming: 3 bases; junction bases outside the gene matches: 8. The germline V gene encodes CDR1 KGHSH and CDR2 LQKENI. The CDR3 region has the DNA TGTGCCAGCTCACTGCACCCGGGACAGCACACCGGGGAGCTGTTTTTT. Translating gives CASSLHPGQHTGELFF.

This clone was found a few times. This CDR3 reads CASSQEVEDRLNEKLFF. Written as DNA, the CDR3 is TGTGCCAGCAGCCAAGAGGTGGAGGACAGGCTTAATGAAAAACTGTTTTTT. The chain couples TRBV3-1 (or the pseudogene TRBV3-2) to TRBJ1-4; 7 positions match TRBD1. The CDR3 totals 17 residues. Germline CDR1 is LGHDT and CDR2 is YNNKEL (reference sequence). The trim removed 0 bases at V and 4 bases at J, leaving 8 bases unmatched.

The chain is built from TRBV10-1 and TRBJ2-2; D is possibly TRBD2 (5 bases). Deletions cut 3 bases from V and 1 base from J, with 9 bases between. Germline loops: CDR1 WNHNN, CDR2 SYGVQD (reference sequence). The CDR3 is made up of 15 amino acids. CDR3: CASSDGLMNTGELFF. CDR3 DNA sequence: TGCGCCAGCAGTGATGGACTCATGAACACCGGGGAGCTGTTTTTT.

The CDR3 coding sequence is TGTGCCAGCAGCCAAGATCACAGGGTATTGGGTTCACCCCTCCACTTT. Amino acids: CASSQDHRVLGSPLHF. The genes are TRBV3-1 (or the pseudogene TRBV3-2) and TRBJ1-6, with a weak D call TRBD1 (6 bases). The CDR3 contains 16 residues. The V gene lost 0 bases and the J gene lost 9 bases, with 15 bases spanning the gap. The germline V gene has CDR1 LGHDT and CDR2 YNNKEL (reference sequence).

This chain links TRBV7-2 with TRBJ2-7; TRBD2 aligns across 7 bases. Germline V lookup: CDR1 SGHTA, CDR2 FQGNSA. The CDR3 contains 16 residues. Trimming removed 0 bases from V and 6 bases from J; junction bases left unmatched: 11. This CDR3 is CASSLAQGGGAGEQYF. CDR3 DNA sequence: TGTGCCAGCAGCTTAGCCCAGGGCGGGGGAGCGGGCGAGCAGTACTTC.

This clone was counted once. The chain has TRBV11-3 and TRBJ2-3, with 9 positions matching TRBD2. J gave up 1 base and V 6 bases, and 5 bases lay outside the gene matches. The length of the CDR3 is 15 residues. The germline V gene has CDR1 SGHNT and CDR2 YENEEA. The CDR3 here is CASSPRGGGTDTQYF. CDR3 nucleotides: TGTGCCAGCAGTCCCCGCGGGGGGGGCACAGATACGCAGTATTTT.

The chain has TRBV5-1 and TRBJ2-3; 14 nucleotides agree with TRBD2. The J segment lost 2 bases and the V segment lost 5 bases, leaving 7 bases of the junction unmatched. The CDR3 is made up of 17 amino acids. The V gene's germline CDR1 is SGHRS and CDR2 YFSETQ. This CDR3 is CASRAPGLAGVTDTQYF. CDR3 sequence (DNA): TGCGCCAGCAGGGCTCCGGGACTAGCGGGGGTCACAGATACGCAGTATTTT.

V gene TRBV6-5 combines with J gene TRBJ2-7, with D possibly being TRBD2 (5 bases). CDR3 length: 11 residues. Germline-derived CDR1 and CDR2 are MNHEY and SVGAGI. Trimming removed 5 bases at V and 6 bases at J, with 8 bases between. The CDR3 spells CASSTEGEQYF. CDR3 bases: TGTGCCAGCAGTACCGAGGGCGAGCAGTACTTC.

The V gene is TRBV4-1, the J gene TRBJ1-6; 8 nucleotides agree with TRBD1. The junction had 4 bases not matched to a gene; V was cut back by 4 bases and J by 8 bases. The germline V gene encodes CDR1 MGHRA and CDR2 YSYEKL. CDR3 length equals 14 residues. The CDR3 DNA reads as TGCGCCAGCAGCCCCGACAGGGGTTATTCACCCCTCCACTTT. This gives the protein CASSPDRGYSPLHF.

This chain uses TRBV5-5 with TRBJ1-3; no firm D call. The V gene lost 0 bases and the J gene lost 0 bases, with 7 bases spanning the gap. The CDR3 is 15 residues long. Germline V gene lookup returns CDR1 SGHKS and CDR2 YYEKEE (reference sequence). The CDR3 reads CASSLDALSGNTIYF. Written as DNA, the CDR3 is TGTGCCAGCAGCTTGGATGCGCTCTCTGGAAACACCATATATTTT.

The chain recombines TRBV28 with TRBJ2-1, with D tentatively TRBD2 (5 bases). Between the trimmed V and J ends, which lost 7 bases and 6 bases, there was a span of 10 bases. This CDR3 is built from 12 residues. Germline CDR1 and CDR2: MDHEN and SYDVKM. CDR3 protein: CASTTRRNEQFF. For the CDR3, the DNA is TGTGCCAGCACCACTAGGCGCAATGAGCAGTTCTTC. Using reference TRBV28 and TRBJ2-1 for the parts outside the CDR3, the full variable domain is DVKVTQSSRYLVKRTGEKVFLECVQDMDHENMFWYRQDPGLGLRLIYFSYDVKMKEKGDIPEGYSVSREKKERFSLILESASTNQTSMYLCASTTRRNEQFFGPGTRLTVL.

This chain connects TRBV5-1 to TRBJ2-3; TRBD2 matches 10 bases. The CDR3 spans 15 residues. The germline CDR1 and CDR2 sequences are SGHRS and YFSETQ. The V and J ends lost 4 bases and 13 bases, in that order; junction bases with no gene match: 15. CDR3 amino acids: CASSLLAGVGSAEYF. In nucleotides, the CDR3 is TGCGCCAGCAGCCTTCTAGCGGGAGTGGGTTCGGCGGAGTATTTT.

The chain recombines TRBV27 with TRBJ2-7, with TRBD1 matching over 7 bases. V lost 3 bases and J lost 2; bases outside the gene matches: 10. This CDR3 is 16 amino acids long. The germline V gene encodes CDR1 MNHEY and CDR2 SMNVEV (reference sequence). DNA of the CDR3: TGTGCCAGCAGTTTTATCGGGACAGCCCTACCCTACGAGCAGTACTTC. Residues: CASSFIGTALPYEQYF.

This sequence joins TRBV9 and TRBJ1-2; 7 bases align to TRBD1. V was clipped by 1 base and J by 4 bases; unmatched bases: 7. Germline-derived CDR1 and CDR2 are SGDLS and YYNGEE. The CDR3 covers 15 residues. CDR3 nucleotide sequence: TGTGCCAGCAGCGTAAATGTACAGGGGAGCTATGGCTACACCTTC. Protein product: CASSVNVQGSYGYTF.

The chain employs TRBV19 and TRBJ2-7, with 9 bases fitting TRBD1. This CDR3 has 15 amino acids. From germline, CDR1 is LNHDA and CDR2 SQIVND (reference sequence). V shed 3 bases and J 5 bases; nucleotides not matched to a gene: 8. The CDR3 protein is CASSMQGTGIHEQYF. The CDR3 DNA is TGTGCCAGTAGTATGCAAGGGACAGGGATACACGAGCAGTACTTC.

The chain has TRBV7-9 and TRBJ1-1, with a possible D match to TRBD1 (6 bases). The CDR3 is made up of 15 amino acids. Germline V CDR1 and CDR2: SEHNR, FQNEAQ (reference sequence). V dropped 4 bases and J dropped 6 bases, with 18 bases sitting between them. CDR3 nucleotides: TGTGCCAGCAGCTCAATACAGGGTGTAGTCTCTGAAGCTTTCTTT. It encodes CASSSIQGVVSEAFF.

This rearrangement joins TRBV7-2 to TRBJ2-7; D may be TRBD1 (5 bases). CDR3 length equals 14 residues. Germline lookup yields CDR1 SGHTA and CDR2 FQGNSA. V lost 5 bases, J lost 0 bases, and 11 bases lay in between. The CDR3 loop reads CASSLRQLSYEQYF. CDR3 nucleotide sequence: TGTGCCAGCAGCCTCCGACAGCTCTCCTACGAGCAGTACTTC.

This clone was found a few times. The chain is built from TRBV15 and TRBJ1-6; D may be TRBD1 (6 bases). The CDR3 loop spans 14 amino acids. Trimming cost V 1 base and J 7 bases, with 8 bases left between them. Germline V gene data show CDR1 as LNHNV and CDR2 as YYDKDF (reference sequence). CDR3 residues: CATSRVRGNSPLHF. In DNA, the CDR3 is TGTGCCACCAGCAGAGTCAGGGGCAATTCACCCCTCCACTTT.

The rearrangement links TRBV27 to TRBJ1-2; 7 bases line up with TRBD1. The J segment lost 4 bases and the V segment lost 7 bases, leaving 12 bases of the junction unmatched. The germline V gene encodes CDR1 MNHEY and CDR2 SMNVEV (reference sequence). The CDR3 totals 15 residues. CDR3 sequence (DNA): TGTGCCAGCACGTCGACAGGGCAGTTGTTCTATGGCTACACCTTC. Protein: CASTSTGQLFYGYTF.

The chain uses TRBV7-8 and TRBJ1-2, with a weak D call TRBD1 (6 bases). This CDR3 is built from 14 residues. The V end was cut by 5 bases, the J end by 2 bases, with 12 bases between. Per germline, CDR1 SGHVS and CDR2 FQNEAQ. CDR3 nucleotide sequence: TGTGCCAGCAGCGACCGGACAGTAAACTATGGCTACACCTTC. Protein: CASSDRTVNYGYTF.

The V call is TRBV10-3, the J call TRBJ1-2, with D possibly matching TRBD1 (6 bases). CDR1 is ENHRY, CDR2 SYGVKD, per germline. The CDR3 consists of 14 residues. V was shortened by 8 bases and J by 6 bases, with 19 bases between the two germline ends. The CDR3 here is CAIGFNRESDGYTF. The CDR3 nucleotides are TGTGCCATCGGTTTTAACAGGGAAAGCGATGGCTACACCTTC.

The rearrangement links TRBV18 to TRBJ1-3; TRBD1 matches at 7 bases. Unmatched junction bases numbered 3, after V lost 6 bases and J lost 4 bases. Germline values: CDR1 KGHSH, CDR2 LQKENI. CDR3 size: 13 residues. The CDR3 nucleotides read TGTGCCAGCTCCCAAGGGGGCGGAAACACCATATATTTT. This gives the protein CASSQGGGNTIYF. Variable domain in full (rest from reference TRBV18 and TRBJ1-3): NAGVMQNPRHLVRRRGQEARLRCSPMKGHSHVYWYRQLPEEGLKFMVYLQKENIIDESGMPKERFSAEFPKEGPSILRIQQVVRGDSAAYFCASSQGGGNTIYFGEGSWLTVV.